The 10 T cell receptor beta chains below were found in one sample sequenced in a study of OX40 agonist ivuxolimab in advanced cancers. Sequencing was performed with immunoSEQ multiplex PCR; in TCRdb, only in-frame clones are kept and a portion is missing. The sample has over 25,000 clones, more than 60% seen once. The sequencing used CD4+ or CD8+ T cells sorted from blood, collected in a trial of the OX40 agonist ivuxolimab. Receptors originate from an adult with an advanced solid tumor such as melanoma, head and neck, liver or kidney cancer.

The chain couples TRBV6-9 to TRBJ2-5; maybe TRBD1 (6 bases). V lost 9 bases to trimming and J lost 2 bases, with 13 bases between them. The CDR3 has 13 residues. Germline lookup yields CDR1 MNHGY and CDR2 SVAAGI. The chain's CDR3 is CARTGREQETQYF. For the CDR3, the DNA is TGTGCCAGAACAGGGCGAGAGCAAGAGACCCAGTACTTC.

V is TRBV11-1 and J is TRBJ1-5; D gene ambiguous. The V and J ends lost 1 base and 2 bases respectively, with 9 bases between them. The CDR3 runs to 15 residues. From germline, CDR1 is SGHAT and CDR2 FQDESV (reference sequence). The CDR3 DNA reads as TGTGCCAGCAGCTTAGGCCCCGGTGGCAATCAGCCCCAGCATTTT. Protein sequence: CASSLGPGGNQPQHF.

The rearrangement links TRBV27 to TRBJ2-1; TRBD1 matches 7 bases. The J segment lost 1 base and the V segment lost 6 bases, leaving 3 bases of the junction unmatched. This CDR3 spans 14 amino acids. Germline V gene sequence: CDR1 MNHEY, CDR2 SMNVEV (reference sequence). CDR3 sequence: CASRPGQSYNEQFF. CDR3 in DNA: TGTGCCAGCAGGCCGGGACAGTCCTACAATGAGCAGTTCTTC.

This clone is labeled as medium-sized. The chain has TRBV14 and TRBJ2-1; D perhaps matches TRBD2 (7 bases). V lost 2 bases and J lost 9, with 14 bases in between. Germline V lookup: CDR1 SGHDN, CDR2 FVKESK. The CDR3 contains 14 residues. In DNA, the CDR3 is TGTGCCAGCAGCCAATTCGCGCGGGGGCTTGAGCAGTTCTTC. Translation: CASSQFARGLEQFF.

J is TRBJ1-2 and V is TRBV19; TRBD1 might be the D (5 bases). The CDR3 contains 13 residues. The V gene lost 5 bases and the J gene lost 4 bases, with 11 bases spanning the gap. From germline, CDR1 is LNHDA and CDR2 SQIVND (reference sequence). Here the CDR3 reads CASSPGTAYGYTF. Here the CDR3 DNA reads TGTGCCAGTAGTCCCGGGACGGCCTATGGCTACACCTTC.

Sample share makes this clone medium-sized. The chain joins TRBV2 to TRBJ2-7, with D possibly called TRBD1 or TRBD2 (5 bases each). The V gene's germline CDR1 is SNHLY and CDR2 FYNNEI. V was shortened by 6 bases and J by 3 bases, with 21 bases between the two germline ends. CDR3 length equals 16 residues. The CDR3 sequence is CASSRTRSGAHYEQYF. The CDR3 nucleotides read TGTGCCAGCAGCCGCACCCGTTCCGGGGCCCACTACGAGCAGTACTTC.

V gene TRBV9 combines with J gene TRBJ2-1; D unresolved. V lost 3 bases, J lost 7 bases, and 8 bases lay in between. Germline CDR1 is SGDLS and CDR2 is YYNGEE. The CDR3 length is 12 residues. As DNA, the CDR3 is TGTGCCAGCAGCGAGACCGGGAATGAGCAGTTCTTC. This encodes CASSETGNEQFF.

The chain is built from TRBV7-8 and TRBJ1-2; a weak D match, TRBD1 (6 bases). CDR3 size: 14 residues. Trimming left V 5 bases short and J 8 bases short, with 18 bases between. The V gene's germline CDR1 is SGHVS and CDR2 FQNEAQ. This CDR3 is CASSEGTGTSGYTF. The DNA of the CDR3 is TGTGCCAGCAGCGAGGGTACTGGGACATCCGGCTACACCTTC.

In DNA form, the CDR3 reads TGTGCCAGCAGCCAAAGTAGCGGGGGGCTGTACACCGGGGAGCTGTTTTTT. It is translated as CASSQSSGGLYTGELFF. The chain links TRBV11-1 to TRBJ2-2; 10 bases line up with TRBD2. The CDR3 has 17 amino acids. Per germline, CDR1 SGHAT and CDR2 FQDESV (reference sequence). Trimming at V came to 5 bases and at J to 3 bases, leaving 9 bases not matched to a gene.

The chain recombines TRBV7-8 with TRBJ1-5, with a weak D call TRBD1 (5 bases). Deletions cut 3 bases from V and 2 bases from J, with 8 bases between. There are 14 residues in the CDR3. Germline V gene data show CDR1 as SGHVS and CDR2 as FQNEAQ. CDR3 region: CASSLGPGNQPQHF. CDR3 DNA sequence: TGTGCCAGCAGCTTGGGGCCCGGCAATCAGCCCCAGCATTTT.